The text below deals with one T cell receptor beta chain. The data were obtained in a study of cytomegalovirus exposure and HLA in healthy donors. The protocol was immunoSEQ multiplex PCR, while the TCRdb copy is restricted to in-frame clones and leaves out a portion. The sample has 120,000 to 150,000 clones, 85% to 90% seen once. The CDR3 sequence is 14 residues long. V lost 1 base and J 6 bases, leaving 10 bases between the germline ends. Germline-derived CDR1 and CDR2 are SEHNR and FQNEAQ (reference sequence). Specimen: PBMCs. This chain joins TRBV7-9 and TRBJ2-1; the D is unclear. The TCR originated in a woman under 30 in good health and CMV-seropositive. Here the CDR3 reads CASSLGLVGNEQFF. The CDR3, as DNA: TGTGCCAGCAGCTTAGGCCTAGTTGGCAATGAGCAGTTCTTC.